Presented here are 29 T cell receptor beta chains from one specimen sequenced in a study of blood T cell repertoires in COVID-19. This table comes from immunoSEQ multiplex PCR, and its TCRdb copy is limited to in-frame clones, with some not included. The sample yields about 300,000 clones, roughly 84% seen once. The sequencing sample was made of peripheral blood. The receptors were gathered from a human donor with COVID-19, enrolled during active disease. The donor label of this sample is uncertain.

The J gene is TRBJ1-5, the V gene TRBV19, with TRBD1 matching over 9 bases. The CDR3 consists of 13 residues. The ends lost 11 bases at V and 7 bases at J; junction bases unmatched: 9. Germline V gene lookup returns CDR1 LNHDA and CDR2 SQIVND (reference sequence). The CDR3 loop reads CAVGGTGWQPQHF. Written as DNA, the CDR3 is TGTGCCGTAGGGGGGACAGGGTGGCAGCCCCAGCATTTT.

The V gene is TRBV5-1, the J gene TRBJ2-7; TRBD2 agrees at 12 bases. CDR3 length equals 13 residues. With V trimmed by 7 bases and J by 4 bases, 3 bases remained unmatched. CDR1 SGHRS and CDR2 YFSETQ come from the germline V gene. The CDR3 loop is CASRTSGTYEQYF. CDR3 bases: TGCGCCAGCCGGACTAGCGGGACATACGAGCAGTACTTC.

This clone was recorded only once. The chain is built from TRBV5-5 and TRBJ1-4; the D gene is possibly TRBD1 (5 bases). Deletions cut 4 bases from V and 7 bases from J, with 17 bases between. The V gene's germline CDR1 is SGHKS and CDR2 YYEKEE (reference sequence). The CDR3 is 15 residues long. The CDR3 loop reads CASSDWARGGEKLFF. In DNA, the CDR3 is TGTGCCAGCAGCGACTGGGCCCGCGGGGGTGAAAAACTGTTTTTT.

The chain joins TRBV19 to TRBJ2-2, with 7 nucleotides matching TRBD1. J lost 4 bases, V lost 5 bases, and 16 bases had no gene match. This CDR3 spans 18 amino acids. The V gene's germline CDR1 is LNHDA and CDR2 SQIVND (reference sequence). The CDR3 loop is CASSAQGTATLGTGELFF. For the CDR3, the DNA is TGTGCCAGTAGTGCCCAGGGGACAGCTACGTTAGGCACCGGGGAGCTGTTTTTT. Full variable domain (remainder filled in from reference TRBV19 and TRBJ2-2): DGGITQSPKYLFRKEGQNVTLSCEQNLNHDAMYWYRQDPGQGLRLIYYSQIVNDFQKGDIAEGYSVSREKKESFPLTVTSAQKNPTAFYLCASSAQGTATLGTGELFFGEGSRLTVL.

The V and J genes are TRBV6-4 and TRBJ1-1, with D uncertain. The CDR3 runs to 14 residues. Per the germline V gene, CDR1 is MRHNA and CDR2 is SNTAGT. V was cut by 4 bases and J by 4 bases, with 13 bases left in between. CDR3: CASSATGYGTEAFF. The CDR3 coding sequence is TGTGCCAGCAGTGCAACGGGGTACGGCACTGAAGCTTTCTTT.

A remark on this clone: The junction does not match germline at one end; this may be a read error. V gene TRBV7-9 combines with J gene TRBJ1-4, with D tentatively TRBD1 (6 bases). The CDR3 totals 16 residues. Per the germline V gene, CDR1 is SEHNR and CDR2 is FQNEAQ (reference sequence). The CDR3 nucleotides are TGTGCCAGCAGCTTTCTAACCGGGACAACGAATGAAAAACTGTTTTTT. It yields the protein CASSFLTGTTNEKLFF.

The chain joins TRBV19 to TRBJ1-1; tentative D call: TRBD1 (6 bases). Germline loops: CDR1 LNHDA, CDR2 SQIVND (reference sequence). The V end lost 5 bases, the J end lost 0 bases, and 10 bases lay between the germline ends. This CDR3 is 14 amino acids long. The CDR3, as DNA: TGTGCCAGTAGTGTACAGGGCCTGAACACTGAAGCTTTCTTT. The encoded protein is CASSVQGLNTEAFF. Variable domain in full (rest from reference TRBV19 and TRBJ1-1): DGGITQSPKYLFRKEGQNVTLSCEQNLNHDAMYWYRQDPGQGLRLIYYSQIVNDFQKGDIAEGYSVSREKKESFPLTVTSAQKNPTAFYLCASSVQGLNTEAFFGQGTRLTVV.

The CDR3 DNA follows: TGTGCCATCAGTGAGTCGTCGGGAGGGCAGGAGACCCAGTACTTC. This gives the protein CAISESSGGQETQYF. The genes are TRBV10-3 and TRBJ2-5, with TRBD2 identical over 8 bases. CDR1 is ENHRY, CDR2 SYGVKD, per germline. The V segment lost 0 bases and the J segment 5 bases; nucleotides outside the gene matches: 5. The CDR3 spans 15 residues.

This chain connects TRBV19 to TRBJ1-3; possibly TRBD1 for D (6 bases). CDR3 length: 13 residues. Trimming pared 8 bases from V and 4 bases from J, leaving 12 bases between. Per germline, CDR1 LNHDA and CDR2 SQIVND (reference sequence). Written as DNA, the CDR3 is TGTGCCAGTGGTCAGGGGTACGGAAACACCATATATTTT. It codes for CASGQGYGNTIYF.

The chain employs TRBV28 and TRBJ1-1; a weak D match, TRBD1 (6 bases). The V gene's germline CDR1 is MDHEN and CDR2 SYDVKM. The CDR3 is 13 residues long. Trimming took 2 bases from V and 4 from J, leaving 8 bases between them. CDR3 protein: CASSLLQGTEAFF. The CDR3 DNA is TGTGCCAGCAGTTTACTACAGGGCACTGAAGCTTTCTTT.

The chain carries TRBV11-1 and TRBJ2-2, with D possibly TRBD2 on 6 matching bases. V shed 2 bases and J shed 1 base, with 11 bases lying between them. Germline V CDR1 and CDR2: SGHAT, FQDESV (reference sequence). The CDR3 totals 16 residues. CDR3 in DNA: TGTGCCAGCAGCTTACGCACGGGGGTGAACACCGGGGAGCTGTTTTTT. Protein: CASSLRTGVNTGELFF.

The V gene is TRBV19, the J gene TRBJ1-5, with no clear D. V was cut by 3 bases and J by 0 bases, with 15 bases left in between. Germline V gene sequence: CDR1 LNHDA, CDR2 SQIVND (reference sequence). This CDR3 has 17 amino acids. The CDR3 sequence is CASSIDSMSSSNQPQHF. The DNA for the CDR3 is TGTGCCAGTAGTATCGATTCGATGTCTAGTAGCAATCAGCCCCAGCATTTT.

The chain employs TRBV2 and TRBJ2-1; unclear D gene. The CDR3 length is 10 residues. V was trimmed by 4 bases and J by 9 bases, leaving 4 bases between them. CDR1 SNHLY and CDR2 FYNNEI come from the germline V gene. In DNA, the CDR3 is TGTGCCAGCAGTGTTCGTGAGCAGTTCTTC. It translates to CASSVREQFF. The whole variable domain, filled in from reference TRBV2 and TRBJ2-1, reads EPEVTQTPSHQVTQMGQEVILRCVPISNHLYFYWYRQILGQKVEFLVSFYNNEISEKSEIFDDQFSVERPDGSNFTLKIRSTKLEDSAMYFCASSVREQFFGPGTRLTVL.

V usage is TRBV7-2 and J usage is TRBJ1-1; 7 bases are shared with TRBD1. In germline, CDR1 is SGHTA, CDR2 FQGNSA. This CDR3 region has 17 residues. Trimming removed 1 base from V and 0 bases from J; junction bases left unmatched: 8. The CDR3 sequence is CASSLVAGGILNTEAFF. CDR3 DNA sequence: TGTGCCAGCAGCTTAGTGGCAGGGGGGATTTTGAACACTGAAGCTTTCTTT.

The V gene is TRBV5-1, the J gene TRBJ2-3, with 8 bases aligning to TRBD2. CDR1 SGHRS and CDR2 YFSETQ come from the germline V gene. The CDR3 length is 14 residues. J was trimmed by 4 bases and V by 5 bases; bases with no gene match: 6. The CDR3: CASRRGLAADTQYF. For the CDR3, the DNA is TGCGCCAGCAGACGAGGACTAGCAGCAGATACGCAGTATTTT.

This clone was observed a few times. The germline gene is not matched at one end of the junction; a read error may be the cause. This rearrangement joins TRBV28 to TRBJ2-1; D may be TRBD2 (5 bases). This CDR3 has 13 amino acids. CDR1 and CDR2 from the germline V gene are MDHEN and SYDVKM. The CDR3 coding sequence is TGTGCCAGCATAGGCTCGGGATACACTGAGCAGTTCTTC. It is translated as CASIGSGYTEQFF.

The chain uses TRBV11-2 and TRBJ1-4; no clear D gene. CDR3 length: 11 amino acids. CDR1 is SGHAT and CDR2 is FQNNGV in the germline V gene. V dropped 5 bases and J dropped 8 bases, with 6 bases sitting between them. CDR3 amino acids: CASSPSEKLFF. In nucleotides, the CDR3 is TGTGCCAGCAGCCCCTCGGAAAAACTGTTTTTT.

Here the CDR3 reads CASSQKQGTSGANVLTF. The CDR3 DNA follows: TGCGCCAGCAGCCAAAAGCAGGGAACCTCCGGGGCCAACGTCCTGACTTTC. The rearrangement links TRBV4-1 to TRBJ2-6; possibly TRBD1 for D (5 bases). Trimming removed 2 bases at V and 4 bases at J, with 15 bases between. The V gene's germline CDR1 is MGHRA and CDR2 YSYEKL. CDR3 length equals 17 residues.

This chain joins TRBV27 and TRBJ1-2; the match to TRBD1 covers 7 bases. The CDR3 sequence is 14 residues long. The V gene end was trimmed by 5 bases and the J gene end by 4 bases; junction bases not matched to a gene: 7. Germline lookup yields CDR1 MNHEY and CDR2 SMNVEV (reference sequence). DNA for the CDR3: TGTGCCAGCAGTGGAGGACAGGACCCCTATGGCTACACCTTC. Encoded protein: CASSGGQDPYGYTF.

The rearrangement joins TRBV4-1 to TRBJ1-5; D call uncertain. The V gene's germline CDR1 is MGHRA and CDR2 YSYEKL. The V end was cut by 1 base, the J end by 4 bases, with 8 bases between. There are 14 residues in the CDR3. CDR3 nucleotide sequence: TGCGCCAGCAGCCAAGGCAGGAATAATCAGCCCCAGCATTTT. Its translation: CASSQGRNNQPQHF.

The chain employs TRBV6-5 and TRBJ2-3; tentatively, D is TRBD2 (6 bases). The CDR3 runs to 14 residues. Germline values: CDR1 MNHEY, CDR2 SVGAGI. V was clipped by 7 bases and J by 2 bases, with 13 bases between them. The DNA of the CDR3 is TGTGCCAGCACCTTGGACTATTACACAGATACGCAGTATTTT. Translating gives CASTLDYYTDTQYF.

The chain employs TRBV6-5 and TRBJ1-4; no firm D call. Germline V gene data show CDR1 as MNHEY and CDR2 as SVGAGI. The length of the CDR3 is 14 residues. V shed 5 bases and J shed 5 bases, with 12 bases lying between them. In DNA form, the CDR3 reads TGTGCCAGCAGTCCCCGGGAGCGGAATGAAAAACTGTTTTTT. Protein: CASSPRERNEKLFF.

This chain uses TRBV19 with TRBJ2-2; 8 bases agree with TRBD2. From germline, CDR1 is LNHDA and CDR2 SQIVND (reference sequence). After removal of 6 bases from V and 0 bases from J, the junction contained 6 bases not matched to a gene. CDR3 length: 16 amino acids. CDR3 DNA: TGTGCCAGTAGCCCACTAGCGGCATCGAACACCGGGGAGCTGTTTTTT. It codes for CASSPLAASNTGELFF.

The CDR3 protein is CASRIAGGFSYEQYF. CDR3 DNA sequence: TGTGCCAGCAGGATAGCGGGAGGGTTCTCCTACGAGCAGTACTTC. This rearrangement joins TRBV28 to TRBJ2-7, with 11 bases identical to TRBD2. CDR1 and CDR2 (germline): MDHEN, SYDVKM. The J segment lost 0 bases and the V segment lost 6 bases, leaving 4 bases of the junction unmatched. This CDR3 contains 15 residues.

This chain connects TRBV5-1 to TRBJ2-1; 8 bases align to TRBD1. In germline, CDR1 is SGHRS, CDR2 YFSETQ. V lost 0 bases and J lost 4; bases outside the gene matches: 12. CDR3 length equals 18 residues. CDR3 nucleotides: TGCGCCAGCAGCTTGGCTGGGCCCAGGGGGCTCGGGTACAATGAGCAGTTCTTC. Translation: CASSLAGPRGLGYNEQFF.

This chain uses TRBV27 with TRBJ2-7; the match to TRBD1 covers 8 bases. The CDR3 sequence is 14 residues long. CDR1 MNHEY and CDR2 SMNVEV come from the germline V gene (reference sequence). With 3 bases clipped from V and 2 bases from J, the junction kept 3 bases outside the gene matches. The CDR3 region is CASSFVDRAYEQYF. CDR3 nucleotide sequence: TGTGCCAGCAGTTTTGTGGACAGGGCCTACGAGCAGTACTTC.

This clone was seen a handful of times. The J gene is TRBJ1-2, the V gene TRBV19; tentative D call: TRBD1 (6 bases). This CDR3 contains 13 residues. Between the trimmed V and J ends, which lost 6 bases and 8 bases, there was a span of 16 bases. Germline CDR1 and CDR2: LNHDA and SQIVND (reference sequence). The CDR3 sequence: CASRSPGQGGYTF. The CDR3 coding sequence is TGTGCCAGTAGATCTCCGGGCCAGGGGGGCTACACCTTC.

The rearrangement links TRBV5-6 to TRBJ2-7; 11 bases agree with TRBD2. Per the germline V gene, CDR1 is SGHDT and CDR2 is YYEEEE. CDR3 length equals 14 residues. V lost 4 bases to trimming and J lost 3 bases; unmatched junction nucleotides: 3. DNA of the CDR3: TGTGCCAGCAGCCGGACTAGCGGGCTCTACGAGCAGTACTTC. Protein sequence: CASSRTSGLYEQYF. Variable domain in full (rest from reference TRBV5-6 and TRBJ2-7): DAGVTQSPTHLIKTRGQQVTLRCSPKSGHDTVSWYQQALGQGPQFIFQYYEEEERQRGNFPDRFSGHQFPNYSSELNVNALLLGDSALYLCASSRTSGLYEQYFGPGTRLTVT.

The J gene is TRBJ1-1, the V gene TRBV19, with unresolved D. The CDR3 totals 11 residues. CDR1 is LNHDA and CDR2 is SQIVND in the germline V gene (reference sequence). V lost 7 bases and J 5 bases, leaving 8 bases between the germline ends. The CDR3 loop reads CASIRGTEAFF. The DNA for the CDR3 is TGTGCCAGTATTCGCGGGACTGAAGCTTTCTTT.